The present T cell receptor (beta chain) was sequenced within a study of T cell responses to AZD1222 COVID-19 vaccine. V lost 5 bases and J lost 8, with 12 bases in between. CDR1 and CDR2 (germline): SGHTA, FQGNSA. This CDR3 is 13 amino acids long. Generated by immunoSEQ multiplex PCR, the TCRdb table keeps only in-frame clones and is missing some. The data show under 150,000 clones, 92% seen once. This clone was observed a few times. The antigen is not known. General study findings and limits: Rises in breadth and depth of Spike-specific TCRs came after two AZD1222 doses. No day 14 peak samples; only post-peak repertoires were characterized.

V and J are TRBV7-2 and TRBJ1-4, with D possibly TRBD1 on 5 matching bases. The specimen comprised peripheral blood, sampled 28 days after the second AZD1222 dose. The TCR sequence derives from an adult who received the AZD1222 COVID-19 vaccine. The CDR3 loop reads CASSLGVWEKLFF. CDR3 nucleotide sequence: TGTGCCAGCAGCCTGGGGGTCTGGGAAAAACTGTTTTTT.